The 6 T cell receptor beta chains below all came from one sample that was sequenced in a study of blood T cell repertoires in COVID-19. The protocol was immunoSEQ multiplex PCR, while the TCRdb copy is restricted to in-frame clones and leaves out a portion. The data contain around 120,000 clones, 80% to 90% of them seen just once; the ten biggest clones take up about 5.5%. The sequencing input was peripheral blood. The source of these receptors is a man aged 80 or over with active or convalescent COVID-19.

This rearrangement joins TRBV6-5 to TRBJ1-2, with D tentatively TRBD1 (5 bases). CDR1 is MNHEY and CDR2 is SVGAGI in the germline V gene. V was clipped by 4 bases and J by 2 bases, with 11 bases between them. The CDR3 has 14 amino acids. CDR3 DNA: TGTGCCAGCAGTTCCCGGACACGCAACTATGGCTACACCTTC. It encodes CASSSRTRNYGYTF.

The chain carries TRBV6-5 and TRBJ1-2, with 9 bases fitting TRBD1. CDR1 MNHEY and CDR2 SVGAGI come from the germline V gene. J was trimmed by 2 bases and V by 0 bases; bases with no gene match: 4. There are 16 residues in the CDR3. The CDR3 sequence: CASSYSAGQGNYGYTF. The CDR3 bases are TGTGCCAGCAGTTACTCAGCGGGACAGGGCAACTATGGCTACACCTTC.

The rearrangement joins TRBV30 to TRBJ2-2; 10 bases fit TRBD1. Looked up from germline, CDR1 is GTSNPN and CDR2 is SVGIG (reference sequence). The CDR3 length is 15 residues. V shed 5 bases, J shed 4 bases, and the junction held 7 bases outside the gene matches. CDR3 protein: CAWDRRTGGTGELFF. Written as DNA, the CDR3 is TGTGCCTGGGACCGTCGGACAGGGGGCACCGGGGAGCTGTTTTTT.

Here the CDR3 reads CASSLPPDQGNGYTF. The CDR3 nucleotides read TGTGCCAGCAGTTTACCCCCCGATCAGGGGAATGGCTACACCTTC. The gene calls are TRBV28 and TRBJ1-2; tentative D call: TRBD1 (6 bases). This CDR3 contains 15 residues. The germline CDR1 and CDR2 sequences are MDHEN and SYDVKM. Trimming pared 2 bases from V and 6 bases from J, leaving 16 bases between.

The CDR3 DNA is TGTGCCAGCAGCTTGGACAGGGGGTCAGTTGCTTTCTTT. It is translated as CASSLDRGSVAFF. The gene calls are TRBV5-6 and TRBJ1-1; TRBD1 aligns across 8 bases. CDR1 and CDR2 (germline): SGHDT, YYEEEE. V gave up 0 bases and J gave up 11 bases; unmatched junction bases: 6. The CDR3 consists of 13 residues.

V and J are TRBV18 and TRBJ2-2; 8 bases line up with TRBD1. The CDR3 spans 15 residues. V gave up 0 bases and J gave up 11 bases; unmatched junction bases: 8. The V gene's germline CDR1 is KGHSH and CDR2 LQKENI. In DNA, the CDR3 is TGTGCCAGCTCACCACCTCAGGGGGCGCTTAGAGAGCTGTTTTTT. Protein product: CASSPPQGALRELFF.